The 6 T cell receptor beta chains below were found in one sample sequenced in a study of shared clonotypes between healthy human individuals. Sequencing was performed with immunoSEQ multiplex PCR; in TCRdb, only in-frame clones are kept and a portion is missing. The sample has millions of clones, about 95% seen once. CD45RO-negative cells were positively selected for CCR7, leaving out terminally differentiated effector memory CD45RA+ cells. Material: naive CD8+ T cells sorted from blood. The receptors originated from a man younger than 35 in good health.

The chain recombines TRBV5-1 with TRBJ2-3, with D perhaps TRBD2 (6 bases). The V gene lost 4 bases and the J gene lost 3 bases, with 18 bases spanning the gap. Germline lookup yields CDR1 SGHRS and CDR2 YFSETQ. The CDR3 contains 16 residues. DNA for the CDR3: TGCGCCAGCAGCCCGGGACTCCATGCACTTACAGATACGCAGTATTTT. Translated, it gives CASSPGLHALTDTQYF.

Regarding this clone: Additional DNA sequences in this sample encode the identical CDR3. The rearrangement links TRBV6-5 to TRBJ1-6; D gene unclear. CDR1 MNHEY and CDR2 SVGAGI come from the germline V gene. Trimming took off 0 bases at V and 8 bases at J, with 8 bases between the two ends. The CDR3 is 14 amino acids. The chain's CDR3 is CASSYSLGDSPLHF. The CDR3 DNA sequence: TGTGCCAGCAGTTACTCTCTCGGAGATTCACCCCTCCACTTT.

The count of this clone is one. The chain employs TRBV7-9 and TRBJ2-1; possibly TRBD2 for D (6 bases). Trimming shortened V by 3 bases and J by 2 bases, and 14 bases separated the two germline ends. Germline V gene sequence: CDR1 SEHNR, CDR2 FQNEAQ (reference sequence). The length of the CDR3 is 16 residues. Here the CDR3 DNA reads TGTGCCAGCAGCTTCCGACTAGTATCAACCTACAATGAGCAGTTCTTC. Its translation is CASSFRLVSTYNEQFF.

The J gene is TRBJ1-1, the V gene TRBV4-1, with D perhaps TRBD1 (5 bases). Germline values: CDR1 MGHRA, CDR2 YSYEKL. This CDR3 has 15 amino acids. The V end was cut by 2 bases, the J end by 0 bases, with 10 bases between. CDR3 residues: CASSQQGTMNTEAFF. CDR3 coding DNA: TGCGCCAGCAGCCAACAGGGAACCATGAACACTGAAGCTTTCTTT.

A word on this clone: Other DNA variants within this sample encode the same CDR3. The chain uses TRBV5-6 and TRBJ2-7; TRBD1 aligns across 11 bases. Germline V gene sequence: CDR1 SGHDT, CDR2 YYEEEE. V lost 3 bases to trimming and J lost 1 base; unmatched junction nucleotides: 0. This CDR3 has 14 residues. In DNA, the CDR3 is TGTGCCAGCAGCTGGGACAGGGGGTCCTACGAGCAGTACTTC. Residues: CASSWDRGSYEQYF.

This clone was counted once. The chain combines TRBV6-6 with TRBJ2-1; D unresolved. The CDR3 spans 13 residues. Trimming shortened V by 2 bases and J by 6 bases, and 8 bases separated the two germline ends. Germline CDR1 MNHNY, CDR2 SVGAGI (reference sequence). The CDR3 region is CASSYAARNEQFF. The CDR3 DNA follows: TGTGCCAGCAGTTACGCGGCCCGCAATGAGCAGTTCTTC.